This T cell receptor beta chain was identified in a study of OX40 agonist ivuxolimab in advanced cancers. CDR1 is SGDLS, CDR2 YYNGEE, per germline. Trimming took off 1 base at V and 4 bases at J, with 14 bases between the two ends. This CDR3 contains 16 residues. The method was immunoSEQ multiplex PCR; TCRdb's version includes in-frame clones alone and lacks a portion of them. The repertoire holds under 100,000 clones, with approximately 90% as singletons. This rearrangement joins TRBV9 to TRBJ2-2, with a tentative D call TRBD2 (6 bases). Specimen: CD4+ or CD8+ T cells sorted from blood, collected in a trial of the OX40 agonist ivuxolimab. This clonotype originated in an adult with an advanced solid tumor such as melanoma, head and neck, liver or kidney cancer. The CDR3 DNA sequence: TGTGCCAGCAGCGTACTAGGGCGGGGATCCACCGGGGAGCTGTTTTTT. This gives the protein CASSVLGRGSTGELFF.